These T cell receptor beta chains were read from a single sample in a study of PD-L1 blockade in urothelial cancer. This table comes from immunoSEQ multiplex PCR, and its TCRdb copy is limited to in-frame clones, with some not included. The sample carries fewer than 100,000 clones, about 85% recorded once. The sample consisted of PBMCs, taken around atezolizumab (anti-PD-L1) treatment. Receptors were obtained from a middle-aged man with urothelial cancer. Each CDR3 is given with its conserved first and last residue. The D gene is left open where the match is weak. The size of a clone is reported for some rows only, either as once, few or many, or as a class for expanded clones.

J gene | D gene | V gene | clone size | CDR3 DNA | CDR3 protein
TRBJ1-5 | . | TRBV27 | . | TGTGCCAGCAGTTTACAGGTGCGACAGCCCCAGCATTTT | CASSLQVRQPQHF
TRBJ2-3 | TRBD1 | TRBV6-6 | . | TGTGCCACCACGGACAGGGAGGGCACAGATACGCAGTATTTT | CATTDREGTDTQYF
TRBJ1-1 | TRBD1 | TRBV7-9 | . | TGTGCCAGCAGCACCACAGGGGCACCAAACACTGAAGCTTTCTTT | CASSTTGAPNTEAFF
TRBJ2-7 | . | TRBV18 | . | TGTGCCAGCTCACCCGGGGCGGGATACGAGCAGTACTTC | CASSPGAGYEQYF
TRBJ2-3 | . | TRBV28 | . | TGTGCCAGCAGTTTCTCCCAGGCGCTAGCGACAGATACGCAGTATTTT | CASSFSQALATDTQYF
TRBJ1-2 | . | TRBV28 | . | TGTGCCAGCAGTTTGGGGGGAACGGGCTGGGGCTACACCTTC | CASSLGGTGWGYTF
TRBJ2-1 | TRBD2 | TRBV5-1 | . | TGCGCCAGCAGCTCACCGGGACTAGCGGACAATGAGCAGTTCTTC | CASSSPGLADNEQFF
TRBJ2-1 | . | TRBV6-1 | . | TGTGCCAGCAGTGAACCCAAGCGTCAGAGCTCCTACAATGAGCAGTTCTTC | CASSEPKRQSSYNEQFF
TRBJ2-5 | TRBD1 | TRBV6-1 | . | TGTGCCAGCAGTGTAACCGAGACAGGGGTGGAGACCCAGTACTTC | CASSVTETGVETQYF
TRBJ1-4 | TRBD1 | TRBV18 | once | TGTGCCAGCTCACCACGGGGACAGGCGGGGGAAAAACTGTTTTTT | CASSPRGQAGEKLFF
TRBJ1-2 | TRBD1 | TRBV18 | . | TGTGCCAGCTCACGTGGACAGGACTATGGCTACACCTTC | CASSRGQDYGYTF
TRBJ1-1 | . | TRBV30 | . | TGTGCCTGGAGGGCGAGCAGGATAATGAACACTGAAGCTTTCTTT | CAWRASRIMNTEAFF
TRBJ1-2 | TRBD1 | TRBV28 | few | TGTGCCAGCAGTTTCCCACAGGGGGCAAGTTATGGCTACACCTTC | CASSFPQGASYGYTF
TRBJ2-7 | TRBD2 | TRBV5-1 | . | TGCGCCAGCAGCTTGAATCCTAGCGGGAGGAGTTCCCACGAGCAGTACTTC | CASSLNPSGRSSHEQYF
TRBJ1-3 | TRBD1 | TRBV30 | . | TGTGCCTGGAGCGGTTCAGGACAGGGGAATTATAGAAACACCATATATTTT | CAWSGSGQGNYRNTIYF
TRBJ2-7 | . | TRBV9 | . | TGTGCCAGCAGCCCCCGGGACATAACCTACGAGCAGTACTTC | CASSPRDITYEQYF
TRBJ2-7 | TRBD2 | TRBV6-5 | . | TGTGCCAGCGGGGGGGCCGGACTAGCGCAGTACGAGCAGTACTTC | CASGGAGLAQYEQYF
TRBJ2-4 | TRBD1 | TRBV5-4 | . | TGTGCCAGCAGACAACAGGGGGCCAAAAACATTCAGTACTTC | CASRQQGAKNIQYF
TRBJ1-1 | . | TRBV7-3 | . | TGTGCCAGCAGCCCCTCAGCCCAGGCTGAAGCTTTCTTT | CASSPSAQAEAFF
TRBJ2-5 | TRBD1 | TRBV5-4 | . | TGTGCCAGCAGCTTGGGACCGGGACAGGAGACCCAGTACTTC | CASSLGPGQETQYF
TRBJ2-2 | TRBD2 | TRBV2 | . | TGTGCCAGCGCGCGGGAGGGCGGGGAGCTGTTTTTT | CASAREGGELFF
TRBJ2-5 | . | TRBV4-1 | once | TGCGCCAGCAGCCAAGATAAGGGGGGGCTTGAGACCCAGTACTTC | CASSQDKGGLETQYF
TRBJ2-7 | . | TRBV5-5 | few | TGTGCCAGCAGCCCTCGACTGGACGAGCAGTACTTC | CASSPRLDEQYF
TRBJ1-4 | TRBD1 | TRBV6-5 | few | TGTGCCAGCAGTCAACAGGGGAGCAATGAAAAACTGTTTTTT | CASSQQGSNEKLFF
TRBJ2-3 | . | TRBV5-4 | . | TGTGCCAGCAGCCTCACAGATACGCAGTATTTT | CASSLTDTQYF
TRBJ2-1 | . | TRBV7-6 | few | TGTGCCAGCAGCAACGCCCGAGGGAGCTCCTACAATGAGCAGTTCTTC | CASSNARGSSYNEQFF
TRBJ2-2 | TRBD2 | TRBV10-1 | . | TGCGCCAGCAGCTTAGCGGGCACCGGGGAGCTGTTTTTT | CASSLAGTGELFF
TRBJ1-2 | . | TRBV18 | . | TGTGCCAGCTCACGGCTCGATTCGTCGGGGTTTGGCTACACCTTC | CASSRLDSSGFGYTF
TRBJ1-3 | . | TRBV7-2 | . | TGTGCCAGCAGTTCCGGGGGAAACACCATATATTTT | CASSSGGNTIYF
TRBJ2-7 | . | TRBV28 | . | TGTGCCAGCAGTTACAGCTCCTACGAGCAGTACTTC | CASSYSSYEQYF
TRBJ1-4 | . | TRBV28 | . | TGTGCCAGCACCACTGCCCAGCTAGCTGAAAAACTGTTTTTT | CASTTAQLAEKLFF
TRBJ2-5 | . | TRBV7-8 | . | TGTGCCAGCAGCTGGGTACTAGGCGGCGGGGAGACCCAGTACTTC | CASSWVLGGGETQYF
TRBJ1-2 | TRBD1 | TRBV19 | . | TGTGCCAGTAGTACACAGGGGCCGGGAGGCTACACCTTC | CASSTQGPGGYTF
TRBJ2-7 | . | TRBV19 | . | TGTGCCGGTAGTAATCACGGGAGCTCCTACGAGCAGTACTTC | CAGSNHGSSYEQYF
TRBJ1-2 | TRBD1 | TRBV28 | . | TGTGCCAGCAACCCCCACGGGACAGGGGGTGGCTACACCTTC | CASNPHGTGGGYTF
TRBJ2-7 | . | TRBV7-2 | . | TGTGCCAGCAGCTTACTACAGGGAGTGCAGTACTTC | CASSLLQGVQYF
TRBJ1-5 | . | TRBV6-1 | few | TGTGCCAGCAGCTTCGGACAGTATAGCAATCAGCCCCAGCATTTT | CASSFGQYSNQPQHF
TRBJ1-1 | TRBD1 | TRBV6-1 | once | TGTGCCAGCAGTGTGGACAGGGGGCGAACTTTCTTT | CASSVDRGRTFF
TRBJ1-3 | TRBD1 | TRBV6-1 | . | TGTGCCAGCAGTGAAGAACCAGGGGGCCCCGCTGGAAACACCATATATTTT | CASSEEPGGPAGNTIYF
TRBJ2-3 | TRBD1 | TRBV30 | . | TGTGCCTGGAGCAAGGGACAGGGTTCGGATACGCAGTATTTT | CAWSKGQGSDTQYF
TRBJ2-3 | TRBD1 | TRBV15 | . | TGTGCCACCAGCACCCAGGGGGCCTATACGCAGTATTTT | CATSTQGAYTQYF